These T cell receptor beta chains were read from a single sample in a study of beta chain features in type 1 diabetes. Produced via immunoSEQ multiplex PCR; TCRdb's table is partial and in-frame only. This sample yields about 150,000 clones, of which about 9.3% are seen a single time; 0.45% to 0.5% belongs to the top ten. The specimen was central memory CD4+ T cells from blood. The receptors derive from a man aged 30 to 39 with type 1 diabetes. Each CDR3 is given without its conserved first and last residue.

TRBJ2-2 TRBV2 14 ASSLLRQGATGELF
TRBJ2-1 TRBV10-3 14 AISGTSGSSYNEQF
TRBJ2-6 TRBV5-6 15 ASSLLQVSSGANVLT
TRBJ1-2 TRBV4-1 14 ASSREDRGYGYGYT
TRBJ2-7 TRBV28 14 ASYPGLSGSGYEQY
TRBJ1-1 TRBV18 12 ASSRGVAKTEAF
TRBJ2-5 TRBV7-2 13 ASSLWTGRQETQY
TRBJ1-5 TRBV6-1 13 ASSEGQGHNQPQH
TRBJ2-7 TRBV28 10 ASSIPGREQY
TRBJ2-5 TRBV5-1 13 ASSPDASVQETQY
TRBJ2-7 TRBV6-5 14 ASSSPFSGRGGEQY
TRBJ2-1 TRBV19 13 ASSINARAGDEQF
TRBJ2-7 TRBV29-1 14 SVEGSGTGAGGMQY
TRBJ2-5 TRBV9 12 ASSPKQGQETQY
TRBJ2-7 TRBV6-5 13 ASSYSSGLLYEQY